This T cell receptor (beta chain) was found in a study of shared clonotypes between healthy human individuals. Produced via immunoSEQ multiplex PCR; TCRdb's table is partial and in-frame only. The data show about 1 million clones, roughly 70% seen once. The V gene lost 2 bases and the J gene lost 1 base, with 5 bases spanning the gap. Germline lookup yields CDR1 ENHRY and CDR2 SYGVKD. The CDR3 runs to 13 residues. A note on this clone: Other DNA variants within this sample encode the same CDR3.

Sequencing input: memory CD4+ T cells sorted from blood. Noted subset: CD45RA-negative fraction. This receptor was obtained from a young man in good health. The chain is built from TRBV10-3 and TRBJ2-5, with TRBD2 as a possible D gene (5 bases). In nucleotides, the CDR3 is TGTGCCATCAGTGAGGGGAGCCAAGAGACCCAGTACTTC. This translates into CAISEGSQETQYF.